This entry lists 11 T cell receptor beta chains sequenced from one sample in a study of identical twins. A single record per CDR3 protein comes from TCRdb applying MiXCR to the 5' RACE reads. The table includes 350,000 to 450,000 distinct CDR3 sequences, around 18% detected once. Sequenced material: naive T cells sorted from blood. The receptors stem from a man between 50 and 59 years old in good health.

This clonotype was seen only a few times. The gene calls are TRBV15 and TRBJ2-7; 7 nucleotides line up with TRBD2. V was clipped by 1 base and J by 1 base; unmatched bases: 10. Germline CDR1 LNHNV, CDR2 YYDKDF (reference sequence). The CDR3 covers 17 residues. The CDR3 region is CATSRALLGGISYEQYF. In nucleotides, the CDR3 is TGTGCCACCAGCAGAGCTCTACTCGGGGGGATATCCTACGAGCAGTACTTC. Using reference TRBV15 and TRBJ2-7 for the parts outside the CDR3, the full variable domain is DAMVIQNPRYQVTQFGKPVTLSCSQTLNHNVMYWYQQKSSQAPKLLFHYYDKDFNNEADTPDNFQSRRPNTSFCFLDIRSPGLGDTAMYLCATSRALLGGISYEQYFGPGTRLTVT.

The table lists this clonotype with a few counts. V gene TRBV14 combines with J gene TRBJ2-1, with D hard to call. Trimming stripped 1 base from V and 7 bases from J, with 8 bases between. Germline V gene data show CDR1 as SGHDN and CDR2 as FVKESK. The CDR3 loop spans 13 amino acids. The CDR3 sequence is CASSQVRSNEQFF. The CDR3 bases are TGTGCCAGCAGCCAAGTTCGGTCTAATGAGCAGTTCTTC.

This clonotype was picked up a small number of times. The rearrangement links TRBV19 to TRBJ1-5; 9 positions match TRBD1. The CDR3 is 16 residues long. The germline V gene encodes CDR1 LNHDA and CDR2 SQIVND (reference sequence). J gave up 9 bases and V 9 bases, and 18 bases lay outside the gene matches. This CDR3 reads CASQILLDRGLWPQHF. In DNA, the CDR3 is TGTGCCAGCCAGATCCTGTTGGACAGGGGCCTATGGCCCCAGCATTTT.

This clonotype was seen once. The CDR3 sequence is CASSEVLAGNYEQYF. In DNA form, the CDR3 reads TGTGCCAGCAGTGAAGTTCTAGCGGGTAACTACGAGCAGTACTTC. The gene calls are TRBV2 and TRBJ2-7, with 8 bases aligning to TRBD2. Per the germline V gene, CDR1 is SNHLY and CDR2 is FYNNEI. With V trimmed by 1 base and J by 3 bases, 5 bases remained unmatched. The CDR3 has 15 residues.

In this sample, this clonotype turned up a few times. This chain links TRBV5-1 with TRBJ1-2; the D is unclear. Trimming removed 2 bases from V and 0 bases from J, with 11 bases in between. Germline lookup yields CDR1 SGHRS and CDR2 YFSETQ. The length of the CDR3 is 15 residues. CDR3 bases: TGCGCCAGCAGCTTTACACAGAGTTCTAACTATGGCTACACCTTC. The encoded protein is CASSFTQSSNYGYTF. Drawing the rest from reference TRBV5-1 and TRBJ1-2, the complete variable domain is KAGVTQTPRYLIKTRGQQVTLSCSPISGHRSVSWYQQTPGQGLQFLFEYFSETQRNKGNFPGRFSGRQFSNSRSEMNVSTLELGDSALYLCASSFTQSSNYGYTFGSGTRLTVV.

The CDR3 reads CASSLGTSGTTDTQYF. CDR3 in DNA: TGTGCCAGCAGTTTGGGGACTAGCGGGACCACAGATACGCAGTATTTT. This rearrangement joins TRBV27 to TRBJ2-3, with 13 bases identical to TRBD2. V was clipped by 3 bases and J by 2 bases; unmatched bases: 2. CDR1 and CDR2 (germline): MNHEY, SMNVEV (reference sequence). The CDR3 extends over 16 amino acids.

This clonotype was seen many times. The CDR3 DNA sequence: TGTGCCAGCAGGCCTGAGCAGGGGGCTTCAGAGTATTTT. It translates to CASRPEQGASEYF. V gene TRBV7-8 combines with J gene TRBJ2-3; 8 bases fit TRBD1. Per the germline V gene, CDR1 is SGHVS and CDR2 is FQNEAQ. Trimming cost V 6 bases and J 13 bases; bases outside gene matches: 12. The CDR3 sequence is 13 residues long.

The sample holds many counts of this clonotype. The rearrangement links TRBV7-9 to TRBJ2-4; D remains ambiguous. CDR3 length: 13 residues. V lost 0 bases, J lost 5 bases, and 5 bases lay in between. Per the germline V gene, CDR1 is SEHNR and CDR2 is FQNEAQ (reference sequence). CDR3 loop: CASSLAVQNIQYF. CDR3 in DNA: TGTGCCAGCAGCTTAGCCGTCCAAAACATTCAGTACTTC.

A few counts support this clonotype. The chain carries TRBV20-1 and TRBJ1-6, with unresolved D. Trimming took off 5 bases at V and 5 bases at J, with 16 bases between the two ends. Germline assignment: CDR1 DFQATT and CDR2 SNEGSKA (reference sequence). The CDR3 has 15 amino acids. The CDR3, as DNA: TGCAGTGCTCCACCGGTCGGGTCCAATAATTCACCCCTCCACTTT. It yields the protein CSAPPVGSNNSPLHF.

The CDR3 region has the DNA TGTGCCAGCGGGCAGCTAAGTCAGCCCCAGCATTTT. Translation: CASGQLSQPQHF. The rearrangement uses TRBV6-2 or TRBV6-3 and TRBJ1-5, with unresolved D. The V gene lost 8 bases and the J gene lost 6 bases, with 11 bases spanning the gap. Germline lookup yields CDR1 MNHEY and CDR2 SVGEGT. This CDR3 contains 12 residues.

This clonotype was detected a few times. The rearrangement joins TRBV20-1 to TRBJ2-7; tentative D call: TRBD1 (5 bases). The CDR3 totals 14 residues. CDR1 and CDR2 (germline): DFQATT, SNEGSKA (reference sequence). V was trimmed by 0 bases and J by 4 bases, leaving 13 bases between them. The CDR3 loop reads CSARDSDRTYEQYF. CDR3 coding DNA: TGCAGTGCTAGAGATAGTGACAGAACGTACGAGCAGTACTTC.